This is a list of T cell receptor beta chains from one sample in a study of T cell responses to AZD1222 COVID-19 vaccine. Sequencing was performed with immunoSEQ multiplex PCR; in TCRdb, only in-frame clones are kept and a portion is missing. The top ten clones hold just over 5.5% of a sample with 110,000 to 150,000 clones, around 90% of them seen once. Material: peripheral blood, obtained on day 0 of AZD1222 vaccination. Every receptor here comes from an adult in good health. CDR3s include the opening cysteine and the closing phenylalanine or tryptophan. The order of the fields is V gene, D gene, J gene, clone size, CDR3 protein, CDR3 DNA. A D gene is named only where the DNA matches it firmly. Only some rows state a clone size, as once, few, many or a class for expanded clones.

V gene: TRBV4-3; D gene: NA; J gene: TRBJ2-2; clone size: NA; CDR3 protein: CASSQELEWGELFF; CDR3 DNA: TGCGCCAGCAGCCAAGAACTAGAGTGGGGGGAGCTGTTTTTT
V gene: TRBV2; D gene: NA; J gene: TRBJ1-5; clone size: NA; CDR3 protein: CASSAHGGSQPQHF; CDR3 DNA: TGTGCCAGCAGTGCCCACGGAGGGTCTCAGCCCCAGCATTTT
V gene: TRBV14; D gene: TRBD2; J gene: TRBJ2-1; clone size: NA; CDR3 protein: CASSQDHGGLAGIYNEQFF; CDR3 DNA: TGTGCCAGCAGCCAAGATCACGGCGGACTAGCGGGAATCTACAATGAGCAGTTCTTC
V gene: TRBV9; D gene: TRBD1; J gene: TRBJ2-1; clone size: NA; CDR3 protein: CASGRERTGHYNEQFF; CDR3 DNA: TGTGCCAGCGGTCGGGAAAGGACAGGGCACTACAATGAGCAGTTCTTC
V gene: TRBV5-4; D gene: TRBD1; J gene: TRBJ2-7; clone size: NA; CDR3 protein: CASSLGTGASYEQYF; CDR3 DNA: TGTGCCAGCAGCTTGGGCACAGGGGCAAGCTACGAGCAGTACTTC
V gene: TRBV24-1; D gene: TRBD1; J gene: TRBJ1-2; clone size: NA; CDR3 protein: CATSEGQRLGYTF; CDR3 DNA: TGTGCCACCAGTGAGGGACAGAGACTTGGCTACACCTTC
V gene: TRBV5-1; D gene: TRBD1; J gene: TRBJ1-3; clone size: NA; CDR3 protein: CASSLGWTGLRNTIYF; CDR3 DNA: TGCGCCAGCAGCTTGGGGTGGACAGGACTTAGGAACACCATATATTTT
V gene: TRBV7-3; D gene: NA; J gene: TRBJ1-1; clone size: once; CDR3 protein: CASKPQGGGEAFF; CDR3 DNA: TGTGCCAGCAAACCCCAGGGCGGGGGTGAAGCTTTCTTT
V gene: TRBV3-1/TRBV3-2; D gene: TRBD1; J gene: TRBJ1-2; clone size: NA; CDR3 protein: CASSEQGNGYTF; CDR3 DNA: TGTGCCAGCAGCGAACAGGGGAATGGCTACACCTTC
V gene: TRBV7-9; D gene: NA; J gene: TRBJ2-1; clone size: NA; CDR3 protein: CASNQGWNEQFF; CDR3 DNA: TGTGCCAGCAACCAGGGATGGAATGAGCAGTTCTTC
V gene: TRBV7-2; D gene: NA; J gene: TRBJ2-1; clone size: NA; CDR3 protein: CASSLGTGSYNEQFF; CDR3 DNA: TGTGCCAGCAGCCTGGGGACTGGCTCCTACAATGAGCAGTTCTTC
V gene: TRBV4-2; D gene: NA; J gene: TRBJ2-7; clone size: NA; CDR3 protein: CASSQDGARIDVEQYF; CDR3 DNA: TGTGCCAGCAGCCAAGATGGGGCGCGGATAGACGTCGAGCAGTACTTC
V gene: TRBV28; D gene: TRBD1; J gene: TRBJ1-2; clone size: NA; CDR3 protein: CASSFPRQGAVDGYTF; CDR3 DNA: TGTGCCAGCAGTTTTCCTCGCCAGGGGGCGGTTGATGGCTACACCTTC
V gene: TRBV28; D gene: NA; J gene: TRBJ2-3; clone size: NA; CDR3 protein: CASSLAGTLLTDTQYF; CDR3 DNA: TGTGCCAGCAGTTTAGCAGGGACGCTCCTCACAGATACGCAGTATTTT
V gene: TRBV5-4; D gene: TRBD2; J gene: TRBJ2-5; clone size: NA; CDR3 protein: CASSWGGRLGQETQYF; CDR3 DNA: TGTGCCAGCAGTTGGGGAGGGCGCCTGGGCCAAGAGACCCAGTACTTC
V gene: TRBV4-1; D gene: NA; J gene: TRBJ1-5; clone size: NA; CDR3 protein: CASSPSGQPNQPQHF; CDR3 DNA: TGCGCCAGCAGCCCCTCCGGACAGCCCAATCAGCCCCAGCATTTT
V gene: TRBV9; D gene: NA; J gene: TRBJ1-1; clone size: NA; CDR3 protein: CASSVDGGGREAFF; CDR3 DNA: TGTGCCAGCAGCGTAGACGGGGGTGGGAGGGAAGCTTTCTTT
V gene: TRBV27; D gene: NA; J gene: TRBJ1-4; clone size: NA; CDR3 protein: CASKEGVLNEKLFF; CDR3 DNA: TGTGCCAGCAAGGAAGGAGTTCTTAATGAAAAACTGTTTTTT
V gene: TRBV2; D gene: TRBD1; J gene: TRBJ1-4; clone size: NA; CDR3 protein: CASRRTGLNEKLFF; CDR3 DNA: TGTGCCAGCCGCAGGACAGGGCTTAATGAAAAACTGTTTTTT
V gene: TRBV13; D gene: NA; J gene: TRBJ2-1; clone size: NA; CDR3 protein: CASSPRGKTYNEQFF; CDR3 DNA: TGTGCCAGCAGCCCCCGCGGGAAAACCTACAATGAGCAGTTCTTC
V gene: TRBV29-1; D gene: NA; J gene: TRBJ2-1; clone size: NA; CDR3 protein: CSVEGPIYNEQFF; CDR3 DNA: TGCAGCGTTGAAGGACCTATCTACAATGAGCAGTTCTTC
V gene: TRBV29-1; D gene: NA; J gene: TRBJ1-2; clone size: few; CDR3 protein: CSVVQGYGYTF; CDR3 DNA: TGCAGCGTTGTCCAGGGGTATGGCTACACCTTC
V gene: TRBV4-1; D gene: NA; J gene: TRBJ2-2; clone size: NA; CDR3 protein: CASSQVGRRKDTGELFF; CDR3 DNA: TGCGCCAGCAGCCAAGTCGGGCGGAGGAAGGACACCGGGGAGCTGTTTTTT
V gene: TRBV6-2/TRBV6-3; D gene: NA; J gene: TRBJ1-1; clone size: NA; CDR3 protein: CASSYSSSRRNFGTEAFF; CDR3 DNA: TGTGCCAGCAGTTACTCGAGCTCCAGGCGGAATTTTGGCACTGAAGCTTTCTTT
V gene: TRBV2; D gene: NA; J gene: TRBJ1-1; clone size: once; CDR3 protein: CASSEMAVMNTEAFF; CDR3 DNA: TGTGCCAGCAGTGAAATGGCGGTAATGAACACTGAAGCTTTCTTT
V gene: TRBV4-2; D gene: TRBD2; J gene: TRBJ2-7; clone size: NA; CDR3 protein: CASSRAGLAVSYEQYF; CDR3 DNA: TGTGCCAGCAGCCGAGCGGGACTAGCGGTTTCCTACGAGCAGTACTTC
V gene: TRBV7-2; D gene: NA; J gene: TRBJ2-4; clone size: NA; CDR3 protein: CASRNRALAKNIQYF; CDR3 DNA: TGTGCCAGCAGGAACAGGGCCCTAGCCAAAAACATTCAGTACTTC
V gene: TRBV9; D gene: NA; J gene: TRBJ2-7; clone size: NA; CDR3 protein: CASSPHRGLTEQYF; CDR3 DNA: TGTGCCAGCAGCCCCCACCGAGGACTGACGGAGCAGTACTTC
V gene: TRBV3-1/TRBV3-2; D gene: NA; J gene: TRBJ2-2; clone size: few; CDR3 protein: CASSQDTDSYTGELFF; CDR3 DNA: TGTGCCAGCAGCCAAGATACGGACAGCTACACCGGGGAGCTGTTTTTT
V gene: TRBV25-1; D gene: TRBD1; J gene: TRBJ1-4; clone size: NA; CDR3 protein: CASSGHRGSEKLFF; CDR3 DNA: TGTGCCAGCAGTGGACACAGGGGGAGCGAAAAACTGTTTTTT
V gene: TRBV28; D gene: NA; J gene: TRBJ2-5; clone size: NA; CDR3 protein: CASSTPDSFAGTQYF; CDR3 DNA: TGTGCCAGCAGTACCCCGGACAGCTTTGCTGGGACCCAGTACTTC
V gene: TRBV7-4; D gene: TRBD2; J gene: TRBJ2-3; clone size: NA; CDR3 protein: CASSLGGRAGPCTDTQYF; CDR3 DNA: TGTGCCAGCAGCTTAGGGGGTAGAGCGGGGCCCTGCACAGATACGCAGTATTTT
V gene: TRBV7-6; D gene: NA; J gene: TRBJ1-3; clone size: NA; CDR3 protein: CASSLVRGVAGNTIYF; CDR3 DNA: TGTGCCAGCAGCTTAGTGCGGGGGGTGGCTGGAAACACCATATATTTT
V gene: TRBV10-1; D gene: NA; J gene: TRBJ1-3; clone size: NA; CDR3 protein: CASSLGRSSGNTIYF; CDR3 DNA: TGCGCCAGCAGTTTGGGACGGTCCTCTGGAAACACCATATATTTT
V gene: TRBV27; D gene: NA; J gene: TRBJ2-7; clone size: NA; CDR3 protein: CASAGSRYEQYF; CDR3 DNA: TGTGCCAGCGCAGGGAGCCGCTACGAGCAGTACTTC
V gene: TRBV13; D gene: TRBD2; J gene: TRBJ2-7; clone size: NA; CDR3 protein: CASSLDGSGRLYEQYF; CDR3 DNA: TGTGCCAGCAGCTTAGATGGTAGCGGGAGGTTATACGAGCAGTACTTC
V gene: TRBV30; D gene: NA; J gene: TRBJ1-1; clone size: NA; CDR3 protein: CAWIGGSGAFF; CDR3 DNA: TGTGCCTGGATCGGGGGGAGTGGAGCTTTCTTT
V gene: TRBV9; D gene: TRBD1; J gene: TRBJ2-7; clone size: NA; CDR3 protein: CASTTGISYEQYF; CDR3 DNA: TGTGCCAGCACGACAGGGATCTCCTACGAGCAGTACTTC
V gene: TRBV5-1; D gene: TRBD1; J gene: TRBJ2-5; clone size: NA; CDR3 protein: CASSPTLGTGQETQYF; CDR3 DNA: TGCGCCAGCAGCCCCACTCTCGGGACAGGGCAAGAGACCCAGTACTTC
V gene: TRBV28; D gene: NA; J gene: TRBJ2-5; clone size: NA; CDR3 protein: CASSFAETQYF; CDR3 DNA: TGTGCCAGCAGTTTTGCAGAGACCCAGTACTTC
V gene: TRBV6-5; D gene: NA; J gene: TRBJ2-5; clone size: NA; CDR3 protein: CASSYSDGGQKTQYF; CDR3 DNA: TGTGCCAGCAGCTATTCGGACGGGGGCCAGAAGACCCAGTACTTC
V gene: TRBV7-3; D gene: TRBD2; J gene: TRBJ2-3; clone size: NA; CDR3 protein: CASSRTSGNTDTQYF; CDR3 DNA: TGTGCCAGCAGCCGGACTAGCGGGAACACAGATACGCAGTATTTT
V gene: TRBV5-1; D gene: NA; J gene: TRBJ2-1; clone size: medium-sized; CDR3 protein: CASSLDGPGAGEQFF; CDR3 DNA: TGCGCCAGCAGCTTGGACGGTCCGGGGGCCGGTGAGCAGTTCTTC
V gene: TRBV6-2/TRBV6-3; D gene: NA; J gene: TRBJ1-2; clone size: NA; CDR3 protein: CASSSMGQGGYGYTF; CDR3 DNA: TGTGCCAGCAGTTCAATGGGGCAGGGAGGCTATGGCTACACCTTC
V gene: TRBV2; D gene: TRBD1; J gene: TRBJ2-2; clone size: NA; CDR3 protein: CASSQQGGNTGELFF; CDR3 DNA: TGTGCCAGCAGTCAACAGGGGGGCAACACCGGGGAGCTGTTTTTT
V gene: TRBV27; D gene: NA; J gene: TRBJ1-6; clone size: NA; CDR3 protein: CASRLQFLVNSPLHF; CDR3 DNA: TGTGCCAGCAGGTTGCAGTTCCTGGTCAATTCACCCCTCCACTTT